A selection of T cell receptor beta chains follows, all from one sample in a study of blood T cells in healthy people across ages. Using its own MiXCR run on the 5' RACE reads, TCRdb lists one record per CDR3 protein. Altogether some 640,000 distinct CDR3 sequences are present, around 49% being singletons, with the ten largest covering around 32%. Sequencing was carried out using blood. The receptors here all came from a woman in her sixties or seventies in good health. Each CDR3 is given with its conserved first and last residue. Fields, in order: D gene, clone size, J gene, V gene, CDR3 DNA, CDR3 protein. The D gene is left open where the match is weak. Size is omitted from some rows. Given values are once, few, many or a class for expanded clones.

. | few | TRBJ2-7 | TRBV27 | TGTGCCAGCAGTTTATCGGCCCCGAGGGGCTACGAGCAGTACTTC | CASSLSAPRGYEQYF
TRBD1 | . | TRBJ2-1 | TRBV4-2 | TGTGCCAGCAGCTTGGGACAGACCTACTACAATGAGCAGTTCTTC | CASSLGQTYYNEQFF
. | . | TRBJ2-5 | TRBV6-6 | TGTGCCAGCAGTTACTCTACAGGGACGGCACAAGAGACCCAGTACTTC | CASSYSTGTAQETQYF
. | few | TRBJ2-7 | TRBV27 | TGTGCCAGCAGTAGGGAGCCTTCTTCCTACGAGCAGTACTTC | CASSREPSSYEQYF
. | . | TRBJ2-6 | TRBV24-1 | TGTGCCACCAGTGCATCCTCTGGGGCCAACGTCATGACTTTC | CATSASSGANVMTF
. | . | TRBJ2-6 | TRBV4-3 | TGCGCCAGCAGCCAAGATGCGAGCTCTGGGGCCAACGTCCTGACTTTC | CASSQDASSGANVLTF
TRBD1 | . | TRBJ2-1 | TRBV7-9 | TGTGCCACCCTAAGGGACAGCCCATACAATGAGCAGTTCTTC | CATLRDSPYNEQFF
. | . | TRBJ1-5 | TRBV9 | TGTGCCAGCAGCGTAGCCGGGGGGGATCAGCCCCAGCATTTT | CASSVAGGDQPQHF
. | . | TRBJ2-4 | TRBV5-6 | TGTGCCAGCAGCTTGGAAGGGGGGCGCAGGGACATTCAGTACTTC | CASSLEGGRRDIQYF
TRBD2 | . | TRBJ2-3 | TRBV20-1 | TGCAGTGCCCCACAAGTAGCGGGACGCAGCACAGATACGCAGTATTTT | CSAPQVAGRSTDTQYF
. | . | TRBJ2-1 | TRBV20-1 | TGCAGTGCGACGGATGGCTCCTACAATGAGCAGTTCTTC | CSATDGSYNEQFF
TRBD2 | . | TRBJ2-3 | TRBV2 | TGTGCCAGCAGTGCGACTAGCGGGAGCCCCCTTACGCAGTATTTT | CASSATSGSPLTQYF
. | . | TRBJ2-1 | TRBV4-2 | TGTGCCAGCAGCCTACTAAAACAGGCTTCCCCGGGGGTTGAGCAGTTCTTC | CASSLLKQASPGVEQFF
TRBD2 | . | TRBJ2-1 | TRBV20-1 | TGCAGTGCTAGTAACGGACTAGTTTCCAATGAGCAGTTCTTC | CSASNGLVSNEQFF
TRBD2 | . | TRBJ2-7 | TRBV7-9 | TGTGCCAGCAGCTTAGGGACGGGACGAGCGGGAGCTTACGAGCAGTACTTC | CASSLGTGRAGAYEQYF
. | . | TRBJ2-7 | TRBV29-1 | TGCAGCGTTGAGGGAATTCTGGGACGGGTGTCCTACGAGCAGTACTTC | CSVEGILGRVSYEQYF
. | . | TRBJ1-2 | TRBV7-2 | TGTGCCAGCAGTGAGACGGGTCTCTATGGCTACACCTTC | CASSETGLYGYTF
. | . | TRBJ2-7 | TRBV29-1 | TGCAGCGTTGCTGGTGGGAGTGGCGAGCAGTACTTC | CSVAGGSGEQYF